The rows below give T cell receptor beta chains drawn from one sample of a study of CD8 T cells in ankylosing spondylitis. In TCRdb, the 5' RACE reads were re-called with MiXCR into one record per CDR3 protein. Among fewer than 550,000 distinct CDR3 sequences, roughly 5.3% were seen once, and the ten largest hold under 4.5%. The sequencing sample was made of blood, either unsorted or a sorted T cell fraction (not recorded which). These receptors were taken from a male donor with ankylosing spondylitis. CDR3s include the opening cysteine and the closing phenylalanine or tryptophan. The order of the fields is V gene, D gene, J gene, clone size, CDR3 DNA, CDR3 protein. The D gene is left open where the match is weak. Some rows have no size entry. The others give once, few or many, or a class for an expanded clone.

>TRBV9|.|TRBJ2-2|.
TGTGCCAGCAGCGTGGGCACCAATCCGAACACCGGGGAGCTGTTTTTT
CASSVGTNPNTGELFF
>TRBV29-1|.|TRBJ2-7|many
TGCAGCGCCTTGACCCCGGGGGATTCCTACGAGCAGTACTTC
CSALTPGDSYEQYF
>TRBV10-3|.|TRBJ2-7|many
TGTGCCATCAGCCCGATTCAGGCTACCTACGAGCAGTACTTC
CAISPIQATYEQYF
>TRBV9|.|TRBJ2-3|many
TGTGCCAGCAGCGTAATTATAACAGATACGCAGTATTTT
CASSVIITDTQYF
>TRBV5-1|.|TRBJ1-3|many
TGCGCCAGCAGCTTGGCAGGGCTTGGAAACACCATATATTTT
CASSLAGLGNTIYF
>TRBV28|.|TRBJ2-7|many
TGTGCCAGCATCGGGAGTTTCCACGAGCAGTACTTC
CASIGSFHEQYF
>TRBV6-1|.|TRBJ2-3|.
TGTGCCAGCAGTGAATTTCCGGGCGGGATAGATACGCAGTATTTT
CASSEFPGGIDTQYF
>TRBV5-8|.|TRBJ1-1|many
TGTGCCAGCAGCTTAGCTAGGGATGGGACTGAAGCTTTCTTT
CASSLARDGTEAFF
>TRBV7-8|.|TRBJ1-4|many
TGTGCCAGCAGCTTATTCTGGGGGGAAGGAAATGAAAAACTGTTTTTT
CASSLFWGEGNEKLFF
>TRBV5-1|TRBD2|TRBJ2-7|many
TGCGCCAGCAGCTTGGCCCTAGCGGAGACCTACGAGCAGTACTTC
CASSLALAETYEQYF
>TRBV7-2|.|TRBJ2-5|many
TGTGCCAGCAGCTTATCATGGGAGACCCAGTACTTC
CASSLSWETQYF
>TRBV4-3|TRBD2|TRBJ2-2|many
TGCGCCAGCAGCCAACCCGGACTAGCCCTCGGCACCGGGGAGCTGTTTTTT
CASSQPGLALGTGELFF
>TRBV7-9|.|TRBJ1-1|many
TGTGCCAGCAGCCCCGTCCGAGGGGCAGCTTTCTTT
CASSPVRGAAFF
>TRBV30|TRBD2|TRBJ2-1|.
TGTGCCTGGAGTCCTAGCGGGGGCTACAGACTTGGGCAGTTCTTC
CAWSPSGGYRLGQFF
>TRBV20-1|TRBD2|TRBJ2-7|many
TGCAGTGCTAGGGCACTAGCGGGAGTTGGCGAGCAGTACTTC
CSARALAGVGEQYF
>TRBV12-3/TRBV12-4|.|TRBJ2-3|.
TGTGCCAGCAGTTTGCCACCTGCTAGCACAGATACGCAGTATTTT
CASSLPPASTDTQYF
>TRBV2|.|TRBJ1-4|many
TGTGCCAGCACCTACTTGAGGGAAAAACTGTTTTTT
CASTYLREKLFF
>TRBV6-4|.|TRBJ2-1|.
TGTGCCAGCAGTGCCTCCTCTAGGGTGGAGCAGTTCTTC
CASSASSRVEQFF
>TRBV9|TRBD1|TRBJ2-7|many
TGTGCCAGCAGCGTAGGAGGACAGGTTGGCTACGAGCAGTACTTC
CASSVGGQVGYEQYF
>TRBV11-1|TRBD1|TRBJ2-3|many
TGTGCCAGCAGCCGTCCGAGACAGGGGGCGAGTGGCACAGATACGCAGTATTTT
CASSRPRQGASGTDTQYF
>TRBV6-6|.|TRBJ2-1|many
TGTGCCAGCAGTCCACGGGATGAGCAGTTCTTC
CASSPRDEQFF
>TRBV6-2/TRBV6-3|.|TRBJ1-2|many
TGTGCCAGCAGTTACAGGGAAAGTGGCTACACCTTC
CASSYRESGYTF
>TRBV5-1|.|TRBJ2-3|many
TGCGCCAGCAGCTCCAATCCGGGTGCGGCAGATACGCAGTATTTT
CASSSNPGAADTQYF
>TRBV20-1|.|TRBJ1-1|many
TGCAGTGCTAGCCCTTGGAGGGTTGGTGAAGCTTTCTTT
CSASPWRVGEAFF
>TRBV12-3/TRBV12-4|.|TRBJ1-2|many
TGTGCCAGCAGTTTGGGTTGGGGGAGGACCACTAACTATGGCTACACCTTC
CASSLGWGRTTNYGYTF
>TRBV14|TRBD1|TRBJ2-1|many
TGTGCCAGCAGAAGACAGGGGTCCAATGAGCAGTTCTTC
CASRRQGSNEQFF
>TRBV20-1|.|TRBJ1-3|many
TGCAGTGCTAGCTTGGGACTGTCCTCTGGAAACACCATATATTTT
CSASLGLSSGNTIYF
>TRBV25-1|TRBD2|TRBJ2-1|many
TGTGCCAGCAGTGAATATGCCCCCCCTAGCGGGATGATCAATGAGCAGTTCTTC
CASSEYAPPSGMINEQFF
>TRBV7-9|TRBD1|TRBJ1-1|many
TGTGCCAGCAGCTGGGGACAGGGGGTTACTGAAGCTTTCTTT
CASSWGQGVTEAFF
>TRBV20-1|.|TRBJ2-5|many
TGCAGTGCTAAAGGAGTTTCAGAGACCCAGTACTTC
CSAKGVSETQYF
>TRBV6-5|.|TRBJ2-7|.
TGTGCCAGCAGTTACTCCCAACTACCAGGGGAGCGGTACGAGCAGTACTTC
CASSYSQLPGERYEQYF